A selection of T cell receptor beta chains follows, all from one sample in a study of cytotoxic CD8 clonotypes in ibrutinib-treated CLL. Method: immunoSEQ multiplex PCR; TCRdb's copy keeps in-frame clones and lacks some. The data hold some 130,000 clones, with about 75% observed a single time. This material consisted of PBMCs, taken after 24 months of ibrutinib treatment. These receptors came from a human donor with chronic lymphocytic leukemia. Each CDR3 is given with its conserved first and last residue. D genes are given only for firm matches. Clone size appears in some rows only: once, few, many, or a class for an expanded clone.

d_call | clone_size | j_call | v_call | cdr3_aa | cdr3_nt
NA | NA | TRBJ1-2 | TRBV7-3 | CASSLTGEYGYTF | TGTGCCAGCAGCTTAACGGGGGAGTATGGCTACACCTTC
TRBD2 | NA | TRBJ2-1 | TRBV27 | CASSLRPLAGVSEQFF | TGTGCCAGCAGTTTGCGGCCCCTAGCGGGAGTGTCTGAGCAGTTCTTC
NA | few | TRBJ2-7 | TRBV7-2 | CASSPGGNTRQYF | TGTGCCAGCAGCCCAGGCGGGAACACCAGGCAGTACTTC
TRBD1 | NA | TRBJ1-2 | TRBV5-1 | CASSLGPDRVSYGYTF | TGCGCCAGCAGCTTAGGCCCGGACAGGGTGAGCTATGGCTACACCTTC
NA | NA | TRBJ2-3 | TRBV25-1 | CASTPRGARYTDTQYF | TGTGCCAGCACCCCTCGGGGGGCACGGTATACAGATACGCAGTATTTT
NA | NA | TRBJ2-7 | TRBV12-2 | CARSLYEQYF | TGTGCAAGGTCCCTCTACGAGCAGTACTTC
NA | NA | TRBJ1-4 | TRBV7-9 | CASSAPSGIEKLFF | TGTGCCAGCAGCGCCCCCTCGGGGATTGAAAAACTGTTTTTT
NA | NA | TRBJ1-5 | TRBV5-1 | CASSPGVNQPQHF | TGCGCCAGCAGCCCAGGTGTAAATCAGCCCCAGCATTTT
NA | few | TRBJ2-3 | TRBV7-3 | CASSLSWVAPDTQYF | TGTGCCAGCAGCTTAAGTTGGGTAGCCCCAGATACGCAGTATTTT
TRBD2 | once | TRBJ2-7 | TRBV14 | CASSRAGGNLYEQYF | TGTGCCAGCAGCCGAGCGGGAGGAAACCTCTACGAGCAGTACTTC
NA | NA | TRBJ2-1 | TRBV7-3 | CASSPRGGGSYNEQFF | TGTGCCAGCAGCCCCCGGGGCGGCGGCTCCTACAATGAGCAGTTCTTC
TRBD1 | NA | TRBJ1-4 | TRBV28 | CASSPPGSGQGEKLFF | TGTGCCAGCAGTCCCCCCGGGTCGGGACAGGGCGAAAAACTGTTTTTT
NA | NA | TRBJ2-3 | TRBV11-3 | CASSTGDTQYF | TGTGCCAGCAGCACCGGGGATACGCAGTATTTT
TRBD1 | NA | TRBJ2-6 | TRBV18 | CASSRGQAFSGANVLTF | TGTGCCAGCTCACGGGGACAGGCATTCTCTGGGGCCAACGTCCTGACTTTC
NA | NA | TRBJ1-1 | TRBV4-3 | CASSPGFSAEAFF | TGCGCCAGCAGCCCGGGATTTTCGGCTGAAGCTTTCTTT
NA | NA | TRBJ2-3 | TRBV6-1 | CASSRDSPTQYF | TGTGCCAGCAGCCGGGACTCCCCTACGCAGTATTTT
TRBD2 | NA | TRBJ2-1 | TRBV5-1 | CASSFGTSGSQQFF | TGCGCCAGCAGCTTTGGGACTAGCGGAAGCCAGCAGTTCTTC
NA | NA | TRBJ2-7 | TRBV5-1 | CASSLAAGNTYEQYF | TGCGCCAGCAGCTTGGCGGCAGGCAATACCTACGAGCAGTACTTC
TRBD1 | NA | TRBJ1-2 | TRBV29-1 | CSVEPGQGRGGYTF | TGCAGCGTTGAACCGGGACAGGGGAGGGGTGGCTACACCTTC
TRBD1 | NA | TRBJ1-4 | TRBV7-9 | CASSPGTGGNEKLFF | TGTGCCAGCAGCCCCGGGACAGGGGGCAATGAAAAACTGTTTTTT
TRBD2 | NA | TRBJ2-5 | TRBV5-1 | CASSRGLRLAAQETQYF | TGCGCCAGCAGCCGGGGGTTGAGGCTAGCGGCGCAAGAGACCCAGTACTTC
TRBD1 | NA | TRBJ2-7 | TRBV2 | CASSGQGPYEQYF | TGTGCCAGCAGTGGACAGGGCCCCTACGAGCAGTACTTC
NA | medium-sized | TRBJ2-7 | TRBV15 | CATSRAPGYSYEQYF | TGTGCCACCAGCAGAGCCCCCGGATACTCCTACGAGCAGTACTTC
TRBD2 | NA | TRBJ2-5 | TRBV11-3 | CASSLVAGAETQYF | TGTGCCAGCAGCTTGGTGGCGGGAGCAGAGACCCAGTACTTC
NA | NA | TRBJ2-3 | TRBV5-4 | CASSQEVGRYSTDTQYF | TGTGCCAGCAGCCAAGAGGTGGGGCGATACAGCACAGATACGCAGTATTTT
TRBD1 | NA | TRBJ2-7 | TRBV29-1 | CSVARQGREYEQYF | TGCAGCGTTGCCCGACAGGGGCGAGAGTACGAGCAGTACTTC
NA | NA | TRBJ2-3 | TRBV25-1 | CASSTRTDTQYF | TGTGCCAGCAGTACACGCACAGATACGCAGTATTTT
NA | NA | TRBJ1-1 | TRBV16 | CASSPMDPGTEAFF | TGTGCCAGCAGCCCAATGGACCCTGGGACTGAAGCTTTCTTT
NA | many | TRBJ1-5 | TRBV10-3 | CAISDRGAGDQPQHF | TGTGCCATCAGTGACCGCGGGGCAGGGGACCAGCCCCAGCATTTT
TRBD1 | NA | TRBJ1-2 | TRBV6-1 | CASDRAYGYTF | TGTGCCAGCGACAGGGCCTATGGCTACACCTTC
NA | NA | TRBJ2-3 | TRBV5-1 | CASSFITDTQYF | TGCGCCAGCAGCTTTATCACAGATACGCAGTATTTT
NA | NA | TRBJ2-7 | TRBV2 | CASSEGKGSLGEQYF | TGTGCCAGCAGTGAGGGGAAGGGGAGCCTGGGGGAGCAGTACTTC
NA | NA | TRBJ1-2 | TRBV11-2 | CASSFGPPLRGYTF | TGTGCCAGCAGCTTCGGGCCGCCATTGCGGGGCTACACCTTC
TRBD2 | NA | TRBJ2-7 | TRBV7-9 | CASSLAGVDEQYF | TGTGCCAGCAGCCTAGCGGGAGTCGACGAGCAGTACTTC
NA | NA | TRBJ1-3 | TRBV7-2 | CASSLRQIDTIYF | TGTGCCAGCAGCTTACGGCAGATAGACACCATATATTTT
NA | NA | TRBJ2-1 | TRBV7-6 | CASSLSTYNEQFF | TGTGCCAGCAGCTTATCCACCTACAATGAGCAGTTCTTC
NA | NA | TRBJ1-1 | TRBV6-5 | CASGRGGQGNTEAFF | TGTGCCAGCGGTCGGGGGGGGCAAGGGAACACTGAAGCTTTCTTT
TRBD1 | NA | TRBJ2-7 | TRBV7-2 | CASSWGQSSYEQYF | TGTGCCAGCAGCTGGGGACAGAGCTCCTACGAGCAGTACTTC
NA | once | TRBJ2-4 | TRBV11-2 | CASTPSQGGIQYF | TGTGCCAGCACCCCTAGCCAGGGGGGCATTCAGTACTTC
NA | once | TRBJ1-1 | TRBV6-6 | CASTSSRAYTEAFF | TGTGCCAGCACAAGTTCCCGGGCGTACACTGAAGCTTTCTTT
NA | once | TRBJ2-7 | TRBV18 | CASSQGTGREEQYF | TGTGCCAGCTCACAAGGGACTGGAAGGGAGGAGCAGTACTTC
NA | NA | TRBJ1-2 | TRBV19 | CASSRDAGYGYTF | TGTGCCAGTAGTCGGGACGCCGGTTATGGCTACACCTTC
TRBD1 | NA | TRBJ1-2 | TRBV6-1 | CASQSRTGGDYGYTF | TGTGCCAGCCAATCCCGGACAGGGGGCGACTATGGCTACACCTTC
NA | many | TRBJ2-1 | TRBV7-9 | CASSPASYNEQFF | TGTGCCAGCAGCCCCGCAAGTTACAATGAGCAGTTCTTC
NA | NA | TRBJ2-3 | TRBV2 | CASSGPQYSTDTQYF | TGTGCCAGCAGTGGTCCCCAGTATAGCACAGATACGCAGTATTTT
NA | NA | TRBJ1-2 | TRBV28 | CASSALGGYGYTF | TGTGCCAGCAGCGCCCTGGGGGGGTATGGCTACACCTTC
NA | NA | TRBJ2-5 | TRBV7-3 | CASSEGRGPQYF | TGTGCCAGCAGCGAGGGACGAGGTCCCCAGTACTTC